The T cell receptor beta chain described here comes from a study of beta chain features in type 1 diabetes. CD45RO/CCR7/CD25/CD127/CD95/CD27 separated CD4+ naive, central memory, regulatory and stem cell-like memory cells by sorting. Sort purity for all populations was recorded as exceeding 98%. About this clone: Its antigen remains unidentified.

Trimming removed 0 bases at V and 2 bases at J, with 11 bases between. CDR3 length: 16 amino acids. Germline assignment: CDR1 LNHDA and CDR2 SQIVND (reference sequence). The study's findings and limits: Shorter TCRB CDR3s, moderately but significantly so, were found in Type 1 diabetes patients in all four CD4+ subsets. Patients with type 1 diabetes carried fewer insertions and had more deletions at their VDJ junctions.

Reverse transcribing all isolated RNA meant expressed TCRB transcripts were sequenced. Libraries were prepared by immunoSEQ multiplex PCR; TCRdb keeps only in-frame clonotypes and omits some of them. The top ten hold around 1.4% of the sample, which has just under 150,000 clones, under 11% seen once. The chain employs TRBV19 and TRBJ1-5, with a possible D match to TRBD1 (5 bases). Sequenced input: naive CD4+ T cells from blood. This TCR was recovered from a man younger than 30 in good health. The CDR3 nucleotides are TGTGCCAGTAGTATAGATCGGAGGGGAGGCAATCAGCCCCAGCATTTT. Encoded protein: CASSIDRRGGNQPQHF. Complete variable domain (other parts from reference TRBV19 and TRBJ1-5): DGGITQSPKYLFRKEGQNVTLSCEQNLNHDAMYWYRQDPGQGLRLIYYSQIVNDFQKGDIAEGYSVSREKKESFPLTVTSAQKNPTAFYLCASSIDRRGGNQPQHFGDGTRLSIL.